This T cell receptor (beta chain) was documented in a study of blood T cell repertoires in COVID-19. Overall study context: COVID-19 samples, acute and convalescent, were from the United States, Italy and Spain. T cells, B-cell-depleted T cells, or PBMCs provided the cDNA or gDNA that served as material.

Data came from immunoSEQ multiplex PCR; TCRdb stores just in-frame clones and leaves some out. Here the sample spans 130,000 to 150,000 clones, around four fifths being singletons. V shed 1 base, J shed 3 bases, and the junction held 3 bases outside the gene matches. This CDR3 is 15 amino acids long. Per germline, CDR1 MGHDK and CDR2 SYGVNS. Sequencing was carried out using peripheral blood. J is TRBJ1-1 and V is TRBV25-1; 9 nucleotides align to TRBD1. The source of this sequence is a human donor in a cohort sampled during active COVID-19. The CDR3 loop reads CASSESGTGYTEAFF. The DNA for the CDR3 is TGTGCCAGCAGTGAATCTGGGACAGGGTACACTGAAGCTTTCTTT.